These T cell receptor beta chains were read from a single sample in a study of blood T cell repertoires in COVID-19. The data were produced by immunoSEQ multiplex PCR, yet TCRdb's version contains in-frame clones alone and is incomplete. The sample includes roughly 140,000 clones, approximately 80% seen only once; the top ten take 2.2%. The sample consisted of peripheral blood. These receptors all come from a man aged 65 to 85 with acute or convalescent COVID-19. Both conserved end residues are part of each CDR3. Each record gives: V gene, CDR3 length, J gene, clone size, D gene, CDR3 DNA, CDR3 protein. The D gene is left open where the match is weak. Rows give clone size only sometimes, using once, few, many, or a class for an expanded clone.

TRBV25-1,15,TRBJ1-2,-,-,TGTGCCAGCAGTGCCCCACTTGGGCCGAACTATGGCTACACCTTC,CASSAPLGPNYGYTF
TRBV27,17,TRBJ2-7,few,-,TGTGCCAGCCGACCCCTCGACAGAGCCCGTAGCTCCTACGAGCAGTACTTC,CASRPLDRARSSYEQYF
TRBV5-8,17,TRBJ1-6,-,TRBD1,TGTGCCAGCAGCCCCCGGGACAGGGGGCTTTATAATTCACCCCTCCACTTT,CASSPRDRGLYNSPLHF
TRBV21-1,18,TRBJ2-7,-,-,TGTGCCAGTCAGAGGAGGGGGCCGCCGCCCGGATGGATCTACGAGCAGTACTTC,CASQRRGPPPGWIYEQYF
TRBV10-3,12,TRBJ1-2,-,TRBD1,TGTGCCATCAGAGTCACAGGGGGCCACTACACCTTC,CAIRVTGGHYTF
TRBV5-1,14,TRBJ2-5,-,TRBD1,TGCGCCAGCAGCTTCCAGGGACAGCAAGAGACCCAGTACTTC,CASSFQGQQETQYF
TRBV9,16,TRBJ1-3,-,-,TGTGCCAGCAGCGTCCTCGCGGACAGCTCTGGAAACACCATATATTTT,CASSVLADSSGNTIYF
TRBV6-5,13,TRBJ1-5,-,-,TGTGCCAGTTCCGGGACAACGAAACAGCCCCAGCATTTT,CASSGTTKQPQHF
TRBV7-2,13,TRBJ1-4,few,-,TGTGCCAGCAGCTTAACGGGAAATGAAAAACTGTTTTTT,CASSLTGNEKLFF
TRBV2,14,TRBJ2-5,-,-,TGTGCCAGCAGTGAAAGTCAGGGGCGGGAGACCCAGTACTTC,CASSESQGRETQYF
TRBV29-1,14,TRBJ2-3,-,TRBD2,TGCAGCGCTAGACTAGCGGGGAGCACAGATACGCAGTATTTT,CSARLAGSTDTQYF
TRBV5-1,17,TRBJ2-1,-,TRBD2,TGCGCCAGCAGCTTGGGGCCTAGCGGGAGGGCCGTTTTGGTTCAGTTCTTC,CASSLGPSGRAVLVQFF
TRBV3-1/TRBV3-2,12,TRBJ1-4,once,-,TGTGCCAGCAGCCAGGGCAGAGAAAAACTGTTTTTT,CASSQGREKLFF
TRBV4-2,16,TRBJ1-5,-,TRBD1,TGTGCCAGCAGCCCCACGGACAGGGCCTGGGGGCAGCCCCAGCATTTT,CASSPTDRAWGQPQHF
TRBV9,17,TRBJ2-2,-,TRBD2,TGTGCCAGCAGCGTGAGCGGCCCTAGCGGGGGGATCGGGGAGCTGTTTTTT,CASSVSGPSGGIGELFF
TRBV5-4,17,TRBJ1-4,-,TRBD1,TGTGCCAGCAGCCGCGGGACAGGGGGGAGCGGTGGCGAAAAACTGTTTTTT,CASSRGTGGSGGEKLFF
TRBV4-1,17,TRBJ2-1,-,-,TGCGCCAGCAGCCAAGATTTCGGGCAGGGTGCTTACAATGAGCAGTTCTTC,CASSQDFGQGAYNEQFF
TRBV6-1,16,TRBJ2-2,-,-,TGTGCCAGCAGTGAAGCAACCGCCGGGAACACCGGGGAGCTGTTTTTT,CASSEATAGNTGELFF
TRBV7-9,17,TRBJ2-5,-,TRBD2,TGTGCCAGCAATATGGGTTTTAGCGGGGGGGCCCCCGAGACCCAGTACTTC,CASNMGFSGGAPETQYF
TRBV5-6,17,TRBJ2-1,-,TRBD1,TGTGCCAGCAGCTGGACCGGGACAGGCCCCGTCTATAGTCAGCAGTTCTTC,CASSWTGTGPVYSQQFF
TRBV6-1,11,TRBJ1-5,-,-,TGTGCCAGCGCCCTAGGAGAGCCCCAGCATTTT,CASALGEPQHF
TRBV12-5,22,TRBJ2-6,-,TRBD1,TGTGCTAGTGGTTTGGTACCCTTCGTGCGAACAGGGGTTTCCTCTGGGGCCAACGTCCTGACTTTC,CASGLVPFVRTGVSSGANVLTF
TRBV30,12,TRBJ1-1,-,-,TGTGCCTGGGAACACAGAAACACTGAAGCTTTCTTT,CAWEHRNTEAFF
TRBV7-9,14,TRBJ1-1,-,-,TGTGCCAGCAGCCTAGGGGGAGTGAACACTGAAGCTTTCTTT,CASSLGGVNTEAFF
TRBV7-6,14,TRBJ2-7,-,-,TGTGCCAGCAGTAGAGGCGGTAACCGAGGGGAGCAGTACTTC,CASSRGGNRGEQYF
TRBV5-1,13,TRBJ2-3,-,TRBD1,TGCGCCAGCAGCTTACAGGGGACAGATACGCAGTATTTT,CASSLQGTDTQYF
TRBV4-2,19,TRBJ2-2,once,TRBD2,TGTGCCAGCAGCCAAGCGGGGGGGCGACCCTCGATCCAGAGCGGGGAGCTGTTTTTT,CASSQAGGRPSIQSGELFF
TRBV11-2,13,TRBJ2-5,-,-,TGTGCCAGCAGAGGAACGGGTGGAGAGACCCAGTACTTC,CASRGTGGETQYF
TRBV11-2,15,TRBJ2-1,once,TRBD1,TGTGCCAGCAGCCTCCGGGACAGGGCGGGGAATGAGCAGTTCTTC,CASSLRDRAGNEQFF
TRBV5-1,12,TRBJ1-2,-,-,TGCGCCAGCAGCTCGTACGACGGGACATCAACCTTC,CASSSYDGTSTF
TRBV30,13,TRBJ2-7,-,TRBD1,TGTGCCTGGAGTACAGGGGGCTCCTACGAGCAGTACTTC,CAWSTGGSYEQYF